The clone carrying this T cell receptor beta chain has more than one count but fewer than ten. Its antigen is still unknown. The data originate from a study of CD8+CD57+ T cells in acquired aplastic anemia. Study results and limitations: Found in both controls and patients were some 30 CD8+ CDR3 sequences. A significant difference in CD8+ Simpson's diversity between patients and controls was not found.

The template for TCR beta VDJ and CDR3 sequence profiling was genomic DNA. TCRdb recomputed calls from the reads with MiXCR, one row per CDR3 protein. The sample records about 200,000 distinct CDR3 sequences, 65% being singletons. CD8+CD57+ cell expansion, shown by flow cytometry, had occurred in the patients selected for sequencing. Every patient had severe acquired aplastic anemia. Patients had undergone no therapy by the time their blood was sampled. The CDR3 spans 14 residues. The V segment lost 7 bases and the J segment 2 bases; nucleotides outside the gene matches: 5. The germline V gene has CDR1 SEHNR and CDR2 FQNEAQ (reference sequence).

The V and J genes are TRBV7-9 and TRBJ2-1; 7 bases agree with TRBD2. The TCR was taken from a human donor with aplastic anemia. The specimen sequenced was sorted CD4+, CD8+, or CD8+CD57+ T cells (not recorded which) from PBMCs. The CDR3 sequence: CASKGGGPYNEQFF. The DNA of the CDR3 is TGTGCCAGCAAGGGCGGGGGACCCTACAATGAGCAGTTCTTC.